This T cell receptor (beta chain) was obtained from a study of neurological immune-mediated disorders. Regarding the study as a whole: In HTLV-1-associated myelopathy, TCR clonal expansion was greatest, whereas multiple sclerosis had the least, falling below healthy controls.

The CDR3 totals 14 residues. Germline loops: CDR1 MDHEN, CDR2 SYDVKM. The V gene lost 6 bases and the J gene lost 6 bases, with 14 bases spanning the gap. The team produced cDNA through 5'RACE using 10-nucleotide random UMIs. MiXCR was run by TCRdb on the 5' RACE reads, yielding one entry per CDR3 protein. The sample has under 35,000 distinct CDR3 sequences; around 21% are singletons. The sorted libraries involved the use of around 960,000 CD4+ or CD8+ T cells. This clonotype appeared many times. The antigen is unknown. This receptor was taken from a man aged 45-65 years with HTLV-1-associated myelopathy (HAM/TSP). The sample consisted of CD4+ T cells from blood. The chain links TRBV28 to TRBJ2-2; D remains unclear. The CDR3 coding sequence is TGTGCCAGCAGCTCTTACACCCCCCCCGGGGAGCTGTTTTTT. This translates into CASSSYTPPGELFF.